The 21 T cell receptor gamma chains below were found in one sample sequenced in a study of Vδ1+ human thymocytes. Sequences come from RNA converted to cDNA by reverse transcription. Multiplex PCR used pooled V-gene forward primers and a constant-region reverse primer to amplify CDR3s. TCRdb re-analyzed the multiplex PCR reads via CATT. The data show about 22,000 gamma-chain clones, roughly an eighth seen once. Study-level points and caveats: Thymic TRG and TRD repertoires appeared highly polyclonal, with Gaussian CDR3 length distributions.

These TCRs are of unknown antigen specificity. The sample was Vdelta1+ gamma-delta thymocytes from the thymus. The subset was: FACS-sorted CD3+ TCRalphabeta- TCRVdelta1+ TCRVdelta2- thymocytes. The receptors come from a child younger than two who had congenital heart surgery.

The chain carries TRGV2 and TRGJ1 or TRGJ2. Germline V gene lookup returns CDR1 EGSNGY and CDR2 YDSYNSKV. The CDR3 loop spans 13 amino acids. V dropped 0 bases and J dropped 4; count of bases not matched to a gene: 3. The CDR3 reads CATWDGWYYKKLF. The CDR3 nucleotides are TGTGCCACCTGGGACGGGTGGTATTATAAGAAACTCTTT.

In its sample, this clone was seen a few times. The genes are TRGV9 and TRGJP2. Per the germline V gene, CDR1 is GITISATS and CDR2 is ISYDGTV (reference sequence). V was pared by 6 bases and J by 3 bases, with 16 bases of the junction left unmatched. The CDR3 consists of 17 residues. CDR3 nucleotides: TGTGCCTTGTGGAGTCGGGTGATAGGTCGTAGTGATTGGATCAAGACGTTT. Translating gives CALWSRVIGRSDWIKTF.

Concerning this clone itself: The junction and the germline gene differ at one end; a read error may be behind it. This chain uses TRGV5 with TRGJ1 or TRGJ2. The CDR3 consists of 16 residues. Germline lookup yields CDR1 VINAFY and CDR2 YDVSNSKD. Here the CDR3 DNA reads TGTGCCGCCTGGGACAGGCGAACTCTACCTTATTATAAGAAACTCTTT. Its translation: CAAWDRRTLPYYKKLF.

This clone has more than one count but fewer than ten. The chain carries TRGV4 and TRGJ1 or TRGJ2. The CDR3 spans 10 residues. V shed 0 bases, J shed 11 bases, and the junction held 1 base outside the gene matches. Germline values: CDR1 EGSTGY, CDR2 YDSYTSSV. CDR3 nucleotides: TGTGCCACCTGGGATGGGGAGAAACTCTTT. Protein product: CATWDGEKLF.

This clone occurred a few times. A much larger clone differs by one base, so this may be a read error. Different DNA sequences within this sample yield the same CDR3. This sequence joins TRGV9 and TRGJ1 or TRGJ2. The CDR3 totals 13 residues. Germline V gives CDR1 GITISATS, CDR2 ISYDGTV (reference sequence). Trimming at V came to 1 base and at J to 3 bases, leaving 3 bases not matched to a gene. This CDR3 is CALWEVTYYKKLF. CDR3 DNA: TGTGCCTTGTGGGAGGTTACTTATTATAAGAAACTCTTT.

Note on this clone: The junction and the germline gene differ at one end; a read error may be behind it. V and J are TRGV9 and TRGJP2. Germline assignment: CDR1 GITISATS and CDR2 ISYDGTV (reference sequence). The CDR3 spans 15 residues. The CDR3, as DNA: TGTGCCTTGTGGGAGGTGAAAGGTAGTGATTGGATCGAGACGTTT. Amino acid sequence: CALWEVKGSDWIETF.

To note about this clone: At one end, the junction sequence differs from germline, possibly due to a read error. The chain couples TRGV5 to TRGJ1 or TRGJ2. The CDR3 length is 15 residues. Per germline, CDR1 VINAFY and CDR2 YDVSNSKD. CDR3 nucleotides: TGTGCCACCTGGGACAGGCGAGTGAATTTCGATAAGAACCTCTTT. This translates into CATWDRRVNFDKNLF.

Comment on this clone: A read error may account for a junction end that differs from germline. The chain couples TRGV8 to TRGJ1 or TRGJ2. Germline V CDR1 and CDR2: VENAVY, YDSYNSRV. The CDR3 spans 10 residues. DNA of the CDR3: TGTGCCACCTTGGATCCCAGGGGGCTCTTT. This encodes CATLDPRGLF.

This clone has just a few counts. This sequence joins TRGV9 and TRGJ1 or TRGJ2. Germline V gene sequence: CDR1 GITISATS, CDR2 ISYDGTV (reference sequence). CDR3 size: 14 residues. The junction had 7 bases not matched to a gene; V was cut back by 2 bases and J by 3 bases. The CDR3 DNA reads as TGTGCCTTGTGGGAGGGCAGGACTTATTATAAGAAACTCTTT. It specifies CALWEGRTYYKKLF.

The V and J genes are TRGV5 and TRGJ1 or TRGJ2. Trimming at V came to 5 bases and at J to 11 bases, leaving 12 bases not matched to a gene. The CDR3 contains 12 residues. Per the germline V gene, CDR1 is VINAFY and CDR2 is YDVSNSKD. CDR3 in amino acids: CATWVGRVEKLF. Here the CDR3 DNA reads TGTGCCACCTGGGTCGGTAGAGTGGAGAAACTCTTT.

In its sample, this clone was seen a few times. The V gene is TRGV9, the J gene TRGJ1 or TRGJ2. CDR3 length: 14 amino acids. Unmatched junction bases numbered 12, after V lost 1 base and J lost 9 bases. Germline V gives CDR1 GITISATS, CDR2 ISYDGTV (reference sequence). The CDR3 coding sequence is TGTGCCTTGTGGGAGGTCCCCGTGGGTAGTAAGAAACTCTTT. It yields the protein CALWEVPVGSKKLF.

With regard to this clone: The sample has other DNA sequences that encode this CDR3 too. This chain uses TRGV2 with TRGJ1 or TRGJ2. This CDR3 has 13 amino acids. After removal of 1 base from V and 3 bases from J, the junction contained 3 bases not matched to a gene. Germline lookup yields CDR1 EGSNGY and CDR2 YDSYNSKV. In nucleotides, the CDR3 is TGTGCCACCTGGGACGGTTCTTATTATAAGAAACTCTTT. Translation: CATWDGSYYKKLF.

This clone was observed a few times. One base away lies a much larger clone, so this may be a sequencing read error. The gene calls are TRGV5 and TRGJ1 or TRGJ2. Germline V gene data show CDR1 as VINAFY and CDR2 as YDVSNSKD. Trimming at V came to 1 base and at J to 3 bases, leaving 3 bases not matched to a gene. This CDR3 is 13 amino acids long. The CDR3, as DNA: TGTGCCACCTGGGACAGTCCTTATTATAAGAAACTCTTT. The encoded protein is CATWDSPYYKKLF.

With regard to this clone: Other DNA sequences of this sample code for an identical CDR3. The chain combines TRGV8 with TRGJ1 or TRGJ2. Trimming took 0 bases from V and 0 from J; bases not matched to a gene: 2. This CDR3 region has 14 residues. Germline V gene lookup returns CDR1 VENAVY and CDR2 YDSYNSRV. CDR3 DNA: TGTGCCACCTGGGATAGGGGGAATTATTATAAGAAACTCTTT. Residues: CATWDRGNYYKKLF.

As regards this clone: At one of its ends the junction is not consistent with the germline gene, which may arise from a read error. The sample has other DNA sequences that encode this CDR3 too. The rearrangement joins TRGV4 to TRGJ1 or TRGJ2. Germline lookup yields CDR1 EGSTGY and CDR2 YDSYTSSV. CDR3 length equals 14 residues. CDR3 residues: CATWNGPRYYKKLF. The CDR3, as DNA: TGTGCCACCTGGAATGGGCCGAGGTATTATAAGAAACTCTTT.

This clone has only a few counts. This rearrangement joins TRGV5 to TRGJ1 or TRGJ2. V dropped 3 bases and J dropped 3; count of bases not matched to a gene: 11. Per germline, CDR1 VINAFY and CDR2 YDVSNSKD. There are 15 residues in the CDR3. For the CDR3, the DNA is TGTGCCACCTGGGACGCAACCACCCTTTATTATAAGAAACTCTTT. Translated: CATWDATTLYYKKLF.

This clone was seen a handful of times. The rearrangement joins TRGV2 to TRGJ1 or TRGJ2. The length of the CDR3 is 13 residues. V dropped 0 bases and J dropped 12; count of bases not matched to a gene: 11. Germline lookup yields CDR1 EGSNGY and CDR2 YDSYNSKV. The CDR3 nucleotides are TGTGCCACCTGGGACGGGCAGAGCCAAGGGAAACTCTTT. It translates to CATWDGQSQGKLF.

This clone was recorded a few times. The chain is built from TRGV9 and TRGJ1 or TRGJ2. With 3 bases clipped from V and 4 bases from J, the junction kept 9 bases outside the gene matches. CDR3 length equals 14 residues. CDR1 and CDR2 from the germline V gene are GITISATS and ISYDGTV (reference sequence). This CDR3 is CALWEPKSYYKKLF. CDR3 coding DNA: TGTGCCTTGTGGGAGCCCAAGTCCTATTATAAGAAACTCTTT.

This clone was found a few times. This sample also contains other DNA sequences that code for the same CDR3. The rearrangement joins TRGV9 to TRGJ1 or TRGJ2. Germline assignment: CDR1 GITISATS and CDR2 ISYDGTV (reference sequence). This CDR3 comprises 13 residues. Trimming at V came to 2 bases and at J to 2 bases, leaving 3 bases not matched to a gene. CDR3 coding DNA: TGTGCCTTGTGGGAGGCTTATTATTATAAGAAACTCTTT. Translation: CALWEAYYYKKLF.

The J gene was recorded as TRGJ1 or TRGJ2; no V gene was called. This CDR3 contains 11 residues. CDR3 nucleotides: TGCGCAACAAGGTGTGCCACCTTGAAACTCTTT. It is translated as CATRCATLKLF.

Relative to its sample, this clone is medium-sized. The chain joins TRGV9 to TRGJ1 or TRGJ2. V lost 1 base, J lost 2 bases, and 8 bases stayed unmatched. The germline gives CDR1 GITISATS, CDR2 ISYDGTV (reference sequence). The CDR3 is made up of 15 amino acids. The CDR3 nucleotides read TGTGCCTTGTGGGAGGTCACGCAGGATTATTATAAGAAACTCTTT. Residues: CALWEVTQDYYKKLF.